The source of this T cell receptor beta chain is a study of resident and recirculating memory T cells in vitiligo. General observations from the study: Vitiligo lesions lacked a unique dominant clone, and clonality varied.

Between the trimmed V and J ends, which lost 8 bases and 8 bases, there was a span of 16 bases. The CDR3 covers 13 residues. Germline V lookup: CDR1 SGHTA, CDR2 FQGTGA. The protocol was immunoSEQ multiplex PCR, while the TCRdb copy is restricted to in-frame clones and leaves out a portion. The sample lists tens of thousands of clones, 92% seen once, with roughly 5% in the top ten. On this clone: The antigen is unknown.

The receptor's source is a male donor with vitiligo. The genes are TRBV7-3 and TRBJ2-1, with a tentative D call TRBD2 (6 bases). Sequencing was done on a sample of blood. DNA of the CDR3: TGTGCCAGCCGGGCTAGCGTGTGGGATGAGCAGTTCTTC. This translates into CASRASVWDEQFF.